This T cell receptor beta chain came from a study of persistence of HIV-infected CD4 T cells. On this clone: Its antigen remains unidentified.

Lysates of CMV-infected fibroblasts at 10 ug/mL stimulated these cells. CD40L/CD69 double-negative CD45RO-high memory CD4+ T cells were collected. The immunoSEQ assay was version 4, run in survey mode. The assay was immunoSEQ multiplex PCR, and TCRdb's table has in-frame clones only and misses some. The repertoire holds 25,000 to 30,000 clones, with approximately 82% as singletons. Germline loops: CDR1 PRHDT, CDR2 FYEKMQ (reference sequence). The V gene lost 5 bases and the J gene lost 3 bases, with 30 bases spanning the gap. This CDR3 is 20 amino acids long. The sequence derives from an adult man with HIV who was CMV-seropositive. The sequencing here drew on CD4+ T cells sorted from PBMCs after approximately 19-hour stimulation, taken from a patient who received antiretroviral therapy. The rearrangement uses TRBV13 and TRBJ2-3; D is tentatively TRBD1 or TRBD2 (6 bases each). CDR3 sequence reads: CASSAGVVERARVGTDTQYF. CDR3 nucleotide sequence: TGTGCCAGCAGCGCAGGGGTGGTCGAGCGGGCCCGGGTGGGAACAGATACGCAGTATTTT. The full variable domain, its missing parts supplied by reference TRBV13 and TRBJ2-3, is AAGVIQSPRHLIKEKRETATLKCYPIPRHDTVYWYQQGPGQDPQFLISFYEKMQSDKGSIPDRFSAQQFSDYHSELNMSSLELGDSALYFCASSAGVVERARVGTDTQYFGPGTRLTVL.